The clone carrying this T cell receptor (beta chain) was detected many times. Its antigen is currently unknown. The germline gene is not matched at one end of the junction; a read error may be the cause. The CDR3 length is 13 residues. Germline-derived CDR1 and CDR2 are SGHTA and FQGNSA. TCRdb reprocessed the 5' RACE reads via MiXCR and lists one record per CDR3 protein. The table has some 97,000 distinct CDR3 sequences, 4.4% seen once. Time point specified: sample taken at primary tumor resection. The data derive from a study of spatial heterogeneity in lung cancer. Study-wide points: The study found that expanded intratumoral alpha and beta TCR counts tracked tumor mutation counts.

The sequencing here drew on lung tumor tissue, taken at surgery. This receptor was obtained from a male donor with early-stage non-small cell lung cancer. The V call is TRBV7-2, the J call TRBJ2-1, with D possibly being TRBD1 (5 bases). CDR3 sequence: CASSLGLQGSLVF. CDR3 bases: TGTGCCAGCAGCTTAGGCTTGCAGGGAAGTTTGGTCTTC.